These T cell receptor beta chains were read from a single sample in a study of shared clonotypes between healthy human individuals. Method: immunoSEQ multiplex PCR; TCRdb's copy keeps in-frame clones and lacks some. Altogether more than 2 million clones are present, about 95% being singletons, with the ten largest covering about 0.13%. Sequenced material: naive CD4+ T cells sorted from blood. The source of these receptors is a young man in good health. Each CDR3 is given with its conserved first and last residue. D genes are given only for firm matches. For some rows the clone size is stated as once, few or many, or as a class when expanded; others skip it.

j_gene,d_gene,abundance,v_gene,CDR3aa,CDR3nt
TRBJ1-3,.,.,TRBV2,CASSVQGNTIYF,TGTGCCAGCAGTGTACAGGGAAACACCATATATTTT
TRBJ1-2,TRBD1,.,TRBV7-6,CASSLTGAQDGYTF,TGTGCCAGCAGCTTAACAGGGGCGCAGGATGGCTACACCTTC
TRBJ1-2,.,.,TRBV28,CASTSTGNGYTF,TGTGCCAGCACCTCGACAGGAAATGGCTACACCTTC
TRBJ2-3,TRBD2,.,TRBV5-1,CASSQWTSGGSDTQYF,TGCGCCAGCAGCCAATGGACTAGCGGGGGGTCAGATACGCAGTATTTT
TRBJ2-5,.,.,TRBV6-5,CASSSGVRETQYF,TGTGCCAGCAGTTCGGGAGTACGGGAGACCCAGTACTTC
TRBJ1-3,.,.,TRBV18,CASSPFQEGHTIYF,TGTGCCAGCTCACCATTCCAGGAGGGGCACACCATATATTTT
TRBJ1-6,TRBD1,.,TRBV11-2,CASSLGQGGLLGNSPLHF,TGTGCCAGCAGCTTAGGACAGGGAGGCCTTCTAGGCAATTCACCCCTCCACTTT
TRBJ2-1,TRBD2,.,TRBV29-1,CSVRASGANEQFF,TGCAGCGTTCGGGCTAGCGGCGCAAATGAGCAGTTCTTC
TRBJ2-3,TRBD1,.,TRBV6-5,CASSSPGQGLGGTQYF,TGTGCCAGCAGTTCCCCGGGACAGGGATTAGGGGGTACGCAGTATTTT
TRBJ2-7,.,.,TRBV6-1,CASNPGMSSYEQYF,TGTGCCAGCAACCCAGGGATGAGCTCCTACGAGCAGTACTTC
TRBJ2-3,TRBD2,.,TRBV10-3,CAISESASGRVTDTQYF,TGTGCCATCAGTGAGTCTGCTAGCGGGAGGGTAACAGATACGCAGTATTTT
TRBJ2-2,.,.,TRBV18,CASSPRTKNTGELFF,TGTGCCAGCTCACCGAGAACAAAGAACACCGGGGAGCTGTTTTTT
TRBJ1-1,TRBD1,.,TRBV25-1,CASTQTGGAGRTEAFF,TGTGCCAGCACCCAGACAGGGGGCGCGGGAAGGACTGAAGCTTTCTTT
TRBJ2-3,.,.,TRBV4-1,CASSQGFADTQYF,TGCGCCAGCAGCCAAGGGTTCGCAGATACGCAGTATTTT
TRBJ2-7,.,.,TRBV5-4,CASSSPLANSYEQYF,TGTGCCAGCAGCTCTCCCCTAGCGAACAGCTACGAGCAGTACTTC
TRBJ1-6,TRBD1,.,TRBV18,CASSPRGTGNNSPLHF,TGTGCCAGCTCACCAAGAGGGACAGGGAATAATTCACCCCTCCACTTT
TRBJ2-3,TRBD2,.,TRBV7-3,CASSSGLAGYTQYF,TGTGCCAGCAGCTCGGGACTAGCGGGATATACGCAGTATTTT
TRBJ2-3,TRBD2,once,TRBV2,CASRGLAGDTQYF,TGTGCCAGCAGAGGACTAGCTGGAGATACGCAGTATTTT
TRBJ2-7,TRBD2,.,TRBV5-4,CASSFSKTGTSSYEQYF,TGTGCCAGCAGCTTTTCGAAGACCGGGACTAGCTCCTACGAGCAGTACTTC
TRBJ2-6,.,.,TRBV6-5,CATGLGAIGANVLTF,TGTGCCACCGGGTTGGGGGCGATAGGGGCCAACGTCCTGACTTTC
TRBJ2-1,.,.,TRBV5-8,CATTSQDSSSYNEQFF,TGTGCCACCACAAGCCAGGACAGCAGCTCCTACAATGAGCAGTTCTTC
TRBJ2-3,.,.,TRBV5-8,CASSLPPRTDTQYF,TGTGCCAGCAGCTTGCCCCCCCGGACAGATACGCAGTATTTT
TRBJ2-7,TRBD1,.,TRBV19,CASSTGTGGRNEQYF,TGTGCCAGTAGTACCGGGACAGGGGGCAGGAACGAGCAGTACTTC
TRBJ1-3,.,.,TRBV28,CASSLGSTGSGNTIYF,TGTGCCAGCAGTTTAGGGAGCACAGGGAGTGGAAACACCATATATTTT
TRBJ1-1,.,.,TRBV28,CASSLSALTPTNTEAFF,TGTGCCAGCAGTCTTTCGGCTTTGACCCCCACTAACACTGAAGCTTTCTTT
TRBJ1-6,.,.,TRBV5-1,CASSLDGGMNSPLHF,TGCGCCAGCAGCTTAGACGGGGGCATGAATTCACCCCTCCACTTT
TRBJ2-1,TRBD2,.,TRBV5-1,CASSLSSGGARRNEQFF,TGCGCCAGCAGCTTGTCCAGCGGGGGGGCACGAAGGAATGAGCAGTTCTTC
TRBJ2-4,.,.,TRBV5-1,CASSLRGVENIQYF,TGCGCCAGCAGCTTGAGAGGGGTTGAAAACATTCAGTACTTC
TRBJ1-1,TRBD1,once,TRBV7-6,CASSLYGQDIPEAFF,TGTGCCAGCAGCTTATATGGACAGGACATACCGGAAGCTTTCTTT
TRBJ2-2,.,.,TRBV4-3,CASSQPTSTNTGELFF,TGCGCCAGCAGCCAACCAACTAGCACGAACACCGGGGAGCTGTTTTTT
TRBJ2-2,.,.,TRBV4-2,CASSQARAGELFF,TGTGCCAGCAGCCAAGCTCGGGCCGGGGAGCTGTTTTTT
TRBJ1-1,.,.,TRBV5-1,CASSLDLGAADREAFF,TGCGCCAGCAGCTTGGACTTGGGGGCCGCAGACCGTGAAGCTTTCTTT
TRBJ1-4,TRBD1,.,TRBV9,CASSVDPGGRQGEKLFF,TGTGCCAGCAGCGTAGACCCCGGAGGTAGACAGGGAGAAAAACTGTTTTTT
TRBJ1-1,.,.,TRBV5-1,CASSNRPGGDTEAFF,TGCGCCAGCAGCAACAGACCCGGTGGGGACACTGAAGCTTTCTTT
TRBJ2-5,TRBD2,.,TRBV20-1,CSASAGGTQYF,TGCAGTGCTAGCGCGGGGGGGACCCAGTACTTC
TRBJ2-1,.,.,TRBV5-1,CASSLPAPDGNEQFF,TGCGCCAGCAGCTTACCAGCGCCCGATGGAAATGAGCAGTTCTTC
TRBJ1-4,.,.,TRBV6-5,CASSYGRSSEKLFF,TGTGCCAGCAGTTACGGGCGGTCCTCAGAAAAACTGTTTTTT
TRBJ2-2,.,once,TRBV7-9,CASSSYTNTGELFF,TGTGCCAGCAGCTCGTACACGAACACCGGGGAGCTGTTTTTT
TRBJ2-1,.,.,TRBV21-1,CASSTPCLGIAGECHEQFF,TGTGCCAGCAGTACTCCCTGCCTAGGAATAGCGGGAGAGTGCCATGAGCAGTTCTTC
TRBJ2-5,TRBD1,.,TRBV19,CASSMRQGAETQYF,TGTGCCAGTAGTATGCGTCAGGGGGCGGAGACCCAGTACTTC
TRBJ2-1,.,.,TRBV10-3,CAISDWVDEQFF,TGTGCCATCAGTGATTGGGTTGATGAGCAGTTCTTC
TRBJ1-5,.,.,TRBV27,CASSHGGRPDQPQHF,TGTGCCAGCAGTCACGGGGGGCGCCCGGATCAGCCCCAGCATTTT
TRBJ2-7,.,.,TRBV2,CASSGFWAGTSYEQYF,TGTGCCAGCAGTGGATTTTGGGCGGGGACATCCTACGAGCAGTACTTC
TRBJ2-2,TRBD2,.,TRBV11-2,CASSPYLGGDTGELFF,TGTGCCAGCAGCCCCTATCTGGGGGGGGACACCGGGGAGCTGTTTTTT
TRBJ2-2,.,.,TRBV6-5,CATHSDLNTGELFF,TGTGCCACCCATTCGGACTTGAACACCGGGGAGCTGTTTTTT
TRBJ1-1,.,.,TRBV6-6,CASRSNTEAFF,TGTGCCAGCAGGTCAAACACTGAAGCTTTCTTT
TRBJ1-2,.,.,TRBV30,CAWTPGRDYGYTF,TGTGCCTGGACCCCAGGGCGCGACTATGGCTACACCTTC
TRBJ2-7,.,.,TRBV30,CAWSDHYEQYF,TGTGCCTGGAGTGATCACTACGAGCAGTACTTC
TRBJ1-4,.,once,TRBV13,CASSFPNEKLFF,TGTGCCAGCAGCTTCCCTAATGAAAAACTGTTTTTT
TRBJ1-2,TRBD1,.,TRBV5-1,CASSPGQGIGYTF,TGCGCCAGCAGCCCCGGACAGGGAATAGGCTACACCTTC
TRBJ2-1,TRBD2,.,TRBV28,CASSPLAGGPSYNEQFF,TGTGCCAGCAGTCCGCTAGCGGGGGGGCCGTCTTACAATGAGCAGTTCTTC
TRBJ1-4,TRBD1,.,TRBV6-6,CASSQWTGNEKLFF,TGTGCCAGCAGCCAATGGACAGGGAATGAAAAACTGTTTTTT